This is a list of T cell receptor beta chains from one sample in a study of vaccination effects on CD4 cells after COVID-19. Their antigens are not known. TCRdb keeps only in-frame clones here, not all; method: immunoSEQ multiplex PCR. The sample has tens of thousands of clones, approximately 76% seen once. The sequences come from CD4+ T cells from PBMCs cultured with HCoV-NL63 spike peptides, collected before COVID-19 vaccination. These receptors were collected from a human donor who received a COVID-19 vaccine. CDR3s include the opening cysteine and the closing phenylalanine or tryptophan. The D gene is left open where the match is weak. Expanded clones get a size class; other rows say once, few or many, or leave the size out.

j_gene	d_gene	v_gene	abundance	CDR3aa	CDR3nt
TRBJ2-3	TRBD1	TRBV7-9	-	CASSLAVDRVADTQYF	TGTGCCAGCAGCTTAGCGGTGGACAGGGTGGCAGATACGCAGTATTTT
TRBJ2-1	TRBD2	TRBV6-2/TRBV6-3	-	CASSYPAGTSGGAPYNEQFF	TGTGCCAGCAGTTACCCCGCCGGGACTAGCGGGGGGGCCCCCTACAATGAGCAGTTCTTC
TRBJ2-2	-	TRBV12-3/TRBV12-4	-	CASSSRHTGELFF	TGTGCCAGCAGTTCGAGACACACCGGGGAGCTGTTTTTT
TRBJ1-6	-	TRBV2	-	CASTRTENSPLHF	TGTGCCAGCACCCGGACAGAGAATTCACCCCTCCACTTT
TRBJ1-1	-	TRBV10-3	-	CAISESGSGATEAFF	TGTGCCATCAGTGAGTCCGGTTCGGGCGCCACTGAAGCTTTCTTT
TRBJ2-2	TRBD1	TRBV19	few	CASSIETGGRAGELFF	TGTGCCAGTAGTATAGAGACAGGGGGCAGGGCCGGGGAGCTGTTTTTT
TRBJ1-5	-	TRBV5-1	once	CASSLGGGEGQPQHF	TGCGCCAGCAGCTTAGGAGGTGGAGAGGGTCAGCCCCAGCATTTT
TRBJ1-1	-	TRBV4-3	-	CASSQETGGWTEAFF	TGCGCCAGCAGCCAAGAAACGGGGGGTTGGACTGAAGCTTTCTTT
TRBJ2-5	-	TRBV5-1	few	CASSPTPTRGETQYF	TGCGCCAGCAGCCCTACCCCAACTCGAGGGGAGACCCAGTACTTC
TRBJ1-3	-	TRBV9	few	CASSVAGTSGNTIYF	TGTGCCAGCAGCGTAGCCGGTACCTCTGGAAACACCATATATTTT
TRBJ2-1	-	TRBV4-1	-	CASSQSGGPGSNEQFF	TGCGCCAGCAGCCAATCTGGGGGGCCCGGCTCCAATGAGCAGTTCTTC